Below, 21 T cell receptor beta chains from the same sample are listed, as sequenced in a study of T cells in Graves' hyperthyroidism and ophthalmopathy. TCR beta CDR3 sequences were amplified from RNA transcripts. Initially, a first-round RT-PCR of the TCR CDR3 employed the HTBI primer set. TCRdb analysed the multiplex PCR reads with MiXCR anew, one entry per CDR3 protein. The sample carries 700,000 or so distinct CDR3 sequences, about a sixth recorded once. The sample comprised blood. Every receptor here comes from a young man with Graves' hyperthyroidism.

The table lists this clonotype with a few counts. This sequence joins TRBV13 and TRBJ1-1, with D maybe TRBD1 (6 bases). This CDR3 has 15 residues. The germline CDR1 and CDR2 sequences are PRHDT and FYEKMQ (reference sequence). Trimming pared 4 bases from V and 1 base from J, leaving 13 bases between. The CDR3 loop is CASSSRWGANTEAFF. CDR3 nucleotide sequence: TGTGCCAGCAGCTCCCGTTGGGGGGCGAACACTGAAGCTTTCTTT.

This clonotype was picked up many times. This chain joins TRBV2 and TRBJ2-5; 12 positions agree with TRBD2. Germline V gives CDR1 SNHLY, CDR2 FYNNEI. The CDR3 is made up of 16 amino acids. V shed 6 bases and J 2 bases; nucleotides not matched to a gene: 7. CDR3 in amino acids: CASRRGTSGPQETQYF. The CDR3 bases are TGTGCCAGCAGGAGAGGGACTAGCGGGCCTCAAGAGACCCAGTACTTC.

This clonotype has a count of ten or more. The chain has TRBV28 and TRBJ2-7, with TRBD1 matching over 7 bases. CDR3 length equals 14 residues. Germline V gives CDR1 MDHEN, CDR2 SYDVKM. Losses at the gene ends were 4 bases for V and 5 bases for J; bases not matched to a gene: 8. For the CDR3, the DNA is TGTGCCAGCAGTTCGACAGGGTTTGGCGACGAGCAGTACTTC. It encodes CASSSTGFGDEQYF.

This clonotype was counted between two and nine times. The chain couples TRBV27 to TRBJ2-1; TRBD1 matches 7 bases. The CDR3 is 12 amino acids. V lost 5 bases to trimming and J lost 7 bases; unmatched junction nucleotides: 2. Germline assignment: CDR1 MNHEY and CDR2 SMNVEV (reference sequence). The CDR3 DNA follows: TGTGCCAGCAGTGTACAGGGGAATGAGCAGTTCTTC. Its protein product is CASSVQGNEQFF.

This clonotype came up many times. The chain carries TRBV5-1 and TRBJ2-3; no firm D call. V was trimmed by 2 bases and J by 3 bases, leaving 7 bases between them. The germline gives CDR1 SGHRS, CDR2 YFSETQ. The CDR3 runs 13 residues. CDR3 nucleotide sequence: TGCGCCAGCAGCTTCTCACAGACAGATACGCAGTATTTT. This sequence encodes CASSFSQTDTQYF.

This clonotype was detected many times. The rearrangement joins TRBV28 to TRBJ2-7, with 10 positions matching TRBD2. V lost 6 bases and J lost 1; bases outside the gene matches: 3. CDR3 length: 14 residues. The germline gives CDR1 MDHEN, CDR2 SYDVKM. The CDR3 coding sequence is TGTGCCAGCAGCAGACTAGCGGGTTCCTACGAGCAGTACTTC. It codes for CASSRLAGSYEQYF.

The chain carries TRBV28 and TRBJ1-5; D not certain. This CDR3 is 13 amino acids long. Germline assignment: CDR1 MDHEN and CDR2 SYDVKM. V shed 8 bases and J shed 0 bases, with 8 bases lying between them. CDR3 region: CASGRVSNQPQHF. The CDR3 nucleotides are TGTGCCAGCGGTAGGGTTAGCAATCAGCCCCAGCATTTT.

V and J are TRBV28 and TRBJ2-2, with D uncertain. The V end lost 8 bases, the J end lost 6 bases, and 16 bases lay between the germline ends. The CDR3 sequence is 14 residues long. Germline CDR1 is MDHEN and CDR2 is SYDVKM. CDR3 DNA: TGTGCCAGCTCGCGTAGGGTTTCCCCCGGGGAGCTGTTTTTT. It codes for CASSRRVSPGELFF.

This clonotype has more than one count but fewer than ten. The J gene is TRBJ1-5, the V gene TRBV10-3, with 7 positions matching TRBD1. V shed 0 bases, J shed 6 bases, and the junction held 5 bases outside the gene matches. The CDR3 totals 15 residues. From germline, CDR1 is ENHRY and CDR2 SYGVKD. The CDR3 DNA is TGTGCCATCAGTGAGTCGACAGGGTTTGGTCAGCCCCAGCATTTT. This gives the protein CAISESTGFGQPQHF.

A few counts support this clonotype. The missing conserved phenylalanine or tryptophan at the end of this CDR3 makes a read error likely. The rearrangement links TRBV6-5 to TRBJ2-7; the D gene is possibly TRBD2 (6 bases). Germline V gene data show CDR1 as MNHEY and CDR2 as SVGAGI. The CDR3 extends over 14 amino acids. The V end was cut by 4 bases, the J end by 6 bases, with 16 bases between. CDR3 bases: TGTGCCAGCAGTTTCCCCCCCAGGGAGGCCGAGCAGTACCTC. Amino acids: CASSFPPREAEQYL.

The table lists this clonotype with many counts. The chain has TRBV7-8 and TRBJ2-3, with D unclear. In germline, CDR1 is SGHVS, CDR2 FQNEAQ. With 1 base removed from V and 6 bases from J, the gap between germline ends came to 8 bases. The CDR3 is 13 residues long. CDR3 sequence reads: CASSLVGQDTQYF. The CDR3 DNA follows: TGTGCCAGCAGCTTAGTCGGTCAGGATACGCAGTATTTT.

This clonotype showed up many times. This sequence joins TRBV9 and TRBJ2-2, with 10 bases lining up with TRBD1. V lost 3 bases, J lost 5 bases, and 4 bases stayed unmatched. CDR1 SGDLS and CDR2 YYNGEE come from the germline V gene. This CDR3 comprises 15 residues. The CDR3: CASSGWDRGTGELFF. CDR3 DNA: TGTGCCAGCAGCGGATGGGACAGGGGAACCGGGGAGCTGTTTTTT.

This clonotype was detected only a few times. CDR3 in DNA: TGTGCCAGCAAGTTAGCGGGAGACTCCTACAATGAGCAGTTCTTC. Its translation is CASKLAGDSYNEQFF. V gene TRBV6-1 combines with J gene TRBJ2-1; 9 bases map to TRBD2. Trimming cost V 7 bases and J 0 bases; bases outside gene matches: 4. Germline V lookup: CDR1 MNHNS, CDR2 SASEGT. The length of the CDR3 is 15 residues.

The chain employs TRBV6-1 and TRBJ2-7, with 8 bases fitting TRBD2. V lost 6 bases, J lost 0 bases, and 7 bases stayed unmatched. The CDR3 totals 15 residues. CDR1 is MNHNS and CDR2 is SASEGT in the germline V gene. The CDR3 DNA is TGTGCCAGCAGACCAGCGGGGGCAAGCTCCTACGAGCAGTACTTC. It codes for CASRPAGASSYEQYF.

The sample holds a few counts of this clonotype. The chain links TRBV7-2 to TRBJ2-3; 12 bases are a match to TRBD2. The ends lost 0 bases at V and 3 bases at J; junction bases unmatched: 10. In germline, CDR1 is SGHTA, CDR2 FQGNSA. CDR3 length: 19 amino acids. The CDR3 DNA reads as TGTGCCAGCAGCTTAGCGCGGCGGCTAGCGGGAGGGTGGACAGATACGCAGTATTTT. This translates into CASSLARRLAGGWTDTQYF.

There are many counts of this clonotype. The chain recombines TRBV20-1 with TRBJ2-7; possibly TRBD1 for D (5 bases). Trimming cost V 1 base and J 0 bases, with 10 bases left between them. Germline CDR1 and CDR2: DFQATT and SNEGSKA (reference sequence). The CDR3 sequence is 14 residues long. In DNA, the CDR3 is TGCAGTGCTAGAGGGGCAGGGAACTCCTACGAGCAGTACTTC. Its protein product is CSARGAGNSYEQYF.

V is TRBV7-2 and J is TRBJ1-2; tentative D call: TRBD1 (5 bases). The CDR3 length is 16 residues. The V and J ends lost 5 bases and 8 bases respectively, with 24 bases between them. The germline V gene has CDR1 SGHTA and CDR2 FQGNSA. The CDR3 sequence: CASSLQGAMISGGYTF. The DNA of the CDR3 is TGTGCCAGCAGCCTCCAAGGGGCCATGATAAGTGGGGGCTACACCTTC.

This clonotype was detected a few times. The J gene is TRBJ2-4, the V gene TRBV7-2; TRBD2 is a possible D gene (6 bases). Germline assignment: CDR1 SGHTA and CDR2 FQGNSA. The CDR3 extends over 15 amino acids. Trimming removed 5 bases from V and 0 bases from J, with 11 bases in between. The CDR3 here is CASSRGGAAKNIQYF. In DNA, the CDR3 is TGTGCCAGCAGCCGAGGAGGGGCAGCCAAAAACATTCAGTACTTC.

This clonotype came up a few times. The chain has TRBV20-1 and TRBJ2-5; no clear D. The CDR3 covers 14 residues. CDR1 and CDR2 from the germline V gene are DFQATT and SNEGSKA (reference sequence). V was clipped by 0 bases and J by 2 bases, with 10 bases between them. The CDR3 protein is CSARDVSLQETQYF. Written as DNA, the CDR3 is TGCAGTGCTAGAGACGTGAGTCTACAAGAGACCCAGTACTTC.

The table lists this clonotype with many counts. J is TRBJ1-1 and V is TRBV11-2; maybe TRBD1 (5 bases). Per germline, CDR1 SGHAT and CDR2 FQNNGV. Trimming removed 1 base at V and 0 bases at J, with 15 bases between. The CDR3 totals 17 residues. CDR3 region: CASSLGGGKALNTEAFF. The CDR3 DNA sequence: TGTGCCAGCAGCTTAGGGGGGGGAAAGGCTTTGAACACTGAAGCTTTCTTT.

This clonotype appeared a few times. In DNA, the CDR3 is TGTGCCTGGAGTGTACTACTAGCGGGAGCCGGGGAGCTGTTTTTT. Protein sequence: CAWSVLLAGAGELFF. The rearrangement uses TRBV30 and TRBJ2-2; TRBD2 aligns across 11 bases. CDR1 GTSNPN and CDR2 SVGIG come from the germline V gene (reference sequence). After removal of 0 bases from V and 6 bases from J, the junction contained 3 bases not matched to a gene. There are 15 residues in the CDR3.